What follows are 16 T cell receptor beta chains derived from one specimen sequenced in a study of blood T cell repertoires in COVID-19 (TCRdb year 2020). Libraries were constructed by the immunoSEQ multiplex PCR assay. TCRdb provides this immuneACCESS table in a form limited to in-frame rearrangements. Some clones are lacking; in checked studies, under half of them reflect an unresolved V gene, and why the rest are absent is not known. Present in this sample are tens of thousands of clones, about 92% of which were seen just once. Over 8% of the sample goes to the ten largest clones. Sequenced material: peripheral blood. Receptor source: a human donor in a cohort sampled during active COVID-19.

The chain recombines TRBV9 with TRBJ2-7; 10 bases fit TRBD2. CDR1 is SGDLS, CDR2 YYNGEE, per germline. Trimming took 0 bases from V and 4 from J; bases not matched to a gene: 10. The CDR3 runs to 17 residues. The CDR3: CASSVAGLAGEGYEQYF. DNA for the CDR3: TGTGCCAGCAGCGTAGCAGGTCTAGCGGGAGAGGGGTACGAGCAGTACTTC.

The V call is TRBV19, the J call TRBJ2-7, with TRBD1 matching 10 bases. CDR3 length: 14 residues. Germline-derived CDR1 and CDR2 are LNHDA and SQIVND (reference sequence). V was clipped by 3 bases and J by 5 bases; unmatched bases: 4. The CDR3 spells CASSMGQGSHEQYF. The CDR3 DNA follows: TGTGCCAGTAGTATGGGACAGGGGTCCCACGAGCAGTACTTC.

A few counts support this clone. The chain recombines TRBV28 with TRBJ2-1, with 9 bases matching TRBD2. Germline CDR1 MDHEN, CDR2 SYDVKM. J lost 3 bases, V lost 4 bases, and 10 bases had no gene match. The CDR3 is 17 amino acids. CDR3 loop: CASSSPALAGRYNEQFF. The CDR3 nucleotides read TGTGCCAGCAGTTCCCCCGCCCTAGCGGGGCGCTACAATGAGCAGTTCTTC.

The chain uses TRBV24-1 and TRBJ2-3; TRBD1 might be the D (5 bases). Germline-derived CDR1 and CDR2 are KGHDR and SFDVKD. Trimming took off 7 bases at V and 3 bases at J, with 13 bases between the two ends. CDR3 size: 14 residues. CDR3 region: CATRQAGGTDTQYF. The CDR3 nucleotides are TGTGCCACCAGACAGGCAGGTGGTACAGATACGCAGTATTTT.

The rearrangement joins TRBV18 to TRBJ1-1; D ambiguous. The CDR3 sequence is 14 residues long. The V and J ends lost 5 bases and 6 bases respectively, with 16 bases between them. Germline CDR1 reads KGHSH; CDR2 reads LQKENI. The CDR3 protein is CASSERRGKSEAFF. In DNA form, the CDR3 reads TGTGCCAGCTCAGAGAGGCGGGGTAAGTCTGAAGCTTTCTTT. Using reference TRBV18 and TRBJ1-1 for the parts outside the CDR3, the full variable domain is NAGVMQNPRHLVRRRGQEARLRCSPMKGHSHVYWYRQLPEEGLKFMVYLQKENIIDESGMPKERFSAEFPKEGPSILRIQQVVRGDSAAYFCASSERRGKSEAFFGQGTRLTVV.

The rearrangement uses TRBV5-4 and TRBJ1-2, with D unresolved. The CDR3 covers 15 residues. CDR1 and CDR2 (germline): SGHNT, YYREEE (reference sequence). With 3 bases removed from V and 1 base from J, the gap between germline ends came to 13 bases. The CDR3: CASSWAGRNNYGYTF. The CDR3, as DNA: TGTGCCAGCAGCTGGGCCGGGAGAAATAACTATGGCTACACCTTC.

This clone occurred once. The chain combines TRBV7-9 with TRBJ2-2; 10 positions agree with TRBD2. The CDR3 length is 16 residues. V was clipped by 0 bases and J by 5 bases; unmatched bases: 3. The germline CDR1 and CDR2 sequences are SEHNR and FQNEAQ (reference sequence). CDR3 nucleotide sequence: TGTGCCAGCAGCTTAGCGGGACTAGCGTTAACCGGGGAGCTGTTTTTT. This codes for CASSLAGLALTGELFF.

V gene TRBV5-1 combines with J gene TRBJ1-1, with a possible D match to TRBD1 (5 bases). The germline gives CDR1 SGHRS, CDR2 YFSETQ. V dropped 8 bases and J dropped 0 bases, with 14 bases sitting between them. This CDR3 has 14 residues. Here the CDR3 reads CASRLTEMNTEAFF. Here the CDR3 DNA reads TGCGCCAGTCGATTGACAGAAATGAACACTGAAGCTTTCTTT.

The genes are TRBV11-3 and TRBJ2-7; a possible D gene is TRBD1 (6 bases). The germline V gene has CDR1 SGHNT and CDR2 YENEEA. Deletions cut 5 bases from V and 3 bases from J, with 17 bases between. This CDR3 is built from 15 residues. The CDR3 here is CASSPGAGAIYEQYF. The DNA for the CDR3 is TGTGCCAGCAGCCCAGGGGCCGGCGCAATCTACGAGCAGTACTTC.

This chain joins TRBV7-2 and TRBJ2-3; D gene ambiguous. Per germline, CDR1 SGHTA and CDR2 FQGNSA. The CDR3 spans 13 residues. V lost 1 base and J 4 bases, leaving 6 bases between the germline ends. CDR3 residues: CASSLDIPDTQYF. The CDR3 DNA sequence: TGTGCCAGCAGCTTAGATATTCCAGATACGCAGTATTTT.

V gene TRBV2 combines with J gene TRBJ2-3, with no clear D. Germline CDR1 and CDR2: SNHLY and FYNNEI. The V and J ends lost 4 bases and 6 bases respectively, with 8 bases between them. This CDR3 is built from 12 residues. For the CDR3, the DNA is TGTGCCAGCAGTGCCCCCGGGGATACGCAGTATTTT. The encoded protein is CASSAPGDTQYF.

V gene TRBV18 combines with J gene TRBJ2-5; TRBD2 might be the D (6 bases). V was trimmed by 0 bases and J by 3 bases, leaving 11 bases between them. The CDR3 runs to 15 residues. Germline V CDR1 and CDR2: KGHSH, LQKENI. This CDR3 reads CASSPPGGRKETQYF. CDR3 coding DNA: TGTGCCAGCTCACCACCAGGTGGGAGGAAAGAGACCCAGTACTTC.

The genes are TRBV10-3 and TRBJ2-2; TRBD1 matches at 10 bases. The CDR3 contains 16 residues. CDR1 ENHRY and CDR2 SYGVKD come from the germline V gene. V shed 3 bases and J 3 bases; nucleotides not matched to a gene: 4. The CDR3 reads CAISDDRGLDTGELFF. CDR3 coding DNA: TGTGCCATCAGTGATGACAGGGGGCTTGACACCGGGGAGCTGTTTTTT.

V gene TRBV7-2 combines with J gene TRBJ2-1, with TRBD2 matching over 8 bases. After removal of 2 bases from V and 9 bases from J, the junction contained 15 bases not matched to a gene. The V gene's germline CDR1 is SGHTA and CDR2 FQGNSA. This CDR3 spans 17 amino acids. CDR3 region: CASSLRSRVAGTIEQFF. In nucleotides, the CDR3 is TGTGCCAGCAGCTTAAGATCGAGGGTAGCGGGAACCATTGAGCAGTTCTTC.

This chain connects TRBV7-8 to TRBJ2-7, with TRBD1 matching 7 bases. This CDR3 is built from 14 residues. Trimming took 4 bases from V and 6 from J; bases not matched to a gene: 9. Germline V gene sequence: CDR1 SGHVS, CDR2 FQNEAQ. The CDR3 reads CASSSRTGSAEQYF. In DNA, the CDR3 is TGTGCCAGCAGCTCCCGGACAGGTTCGGCCGAGCAGTACTTC. Full variable domain (missing parts from reference TRBV7-8 and TRBJ2-7): GAGVSQSPRYKVAKRGQDVALRCDPISGHVSLFWYQQALGQGPEFLTYFQNEAQLDKSGLPSDRFFAERPEGSVSTLKIQRTQQEDSAVYLCASSSRTGSAEQYFGPGTRLTVT.

The gene calls are TRBV6-5 and TRBJ1-2; TRBD1 is a possible D gene (5 bases). Trimming stripped 8 bases from V and 7 bases from J, with 14 bases between. Germline assignment: CDR1 MNHEY and CDR2 SVGAGI. This CDR3 comprises 12 residues. The CDR3 here is CASRSGGGGYTF. In DNA form, the CDR3 reads TGTGCCAGCCGTTCCGGGGGAGGTGGCTACACCTTC.